These T cell receptor beta chains were read from a single sample in a study of T cell responses to AZD1222 COVID-19 vaccine. Here immunoSEQ multiplex PCR was the method, and the copy in TCRdb shows in-frame clones only, minus some. Of about 170,000 clones listed, 90% are singletons. The sequencing here drew on peripheral blood, taken on day 0 of AZD1222 vaccination. The receptors originated from an adult in good health. The CDR3 runs from the conserved cysteine through the conserved F or W. Each record gives: D gene, clone size, V gene, J gene, CDR3 length, CDR3 protein, CDR3 DNA. D genes are given only for firm matches. The size of a clone is reported for some rows only, either as once, few or many, or as a class for expanded clones.

NA,NA,TRBV6-6,TRBJ1-2,13,CASSYPGRDGYTF,TGTGCCAGCAGTTACCCAGGCAGAGATGGCTACACCTTC
NA,NA,TRBV10-3,TRBJ1-6,18,CAPEEQGNFSFYNSPLHF,TGTGCCCCGGAGGAACAGGGTAATTTTTCTTTCTATAATTCACCCCTCCACTTT
NA,NA,TRBV5-1,TRBJ1-2,15,CASSYGGISHYGYTF,TGCGCCAGCAGTTACGGCGGGATCAGCCACTATGGCTACACCTTC
TRBD1,NA,TRBV4-3,TRBJ1-2,16,CASSRRTGGLLYGYTF,TGCGCCAGCAGCCGACGGACAGGGGGCTTGTTGTATGGCTACACCTTC
NA,NA,TRBV5-5,TRBJ1-4,15,CASSPLAETSEKLFF,TGTGCCAGCAGCCCCCTGGCAGAGACGAGCGAAAAACTGTTTTTT
NA,NA,TRBV18,TRBJ1-2,14,CASSLNQGDYGYTF,TGTGCCAGCTCACTTAACCAAGGGGACTATGGCTACACCTTC
TRBD2,NA,TRBV28,TRBJ2-2,18,CASSSPGLAISSPGELFF,TGTGCCAGCAGTAGCCCGGGACTAGCGATAAGTTCCCCCGGGGAGCTGTTTTTT
TRBD1,NA,TRBV27,TRBJ1-6,19,CASSLSSGVAGQINSPLHF,TGTGCCAGCAGTTTATCATCGGGTGTTGCGGGACAGATCAATTCACCCCTCCACTTT
NA,NA,TRBV5-1,TRBJ2-2,15,CASSLIIGSTGELFF,TGCGCCAGCAGCTTGATAATCGGCAGCACCGGGGAGCTGTTTTTT
TRBD1,NA,TRBV4-1,TRBJ1-2,15,CASSQIGTEDYGYTF,TGCGCCAGCAGCCAAATCGGGACAGAGGACTATGGCTACACCTTC
TRBD1,NA,TRBV12-3/TRBV12-4,TRBJ2-2,13,CASRQGAGGELFF,TGTGCCAGCAGACAGGGGGCGGGCGGGGAGCTGTTTTTT
NA,NA,TRBV4-1,TRBJ1-1,17,CASSHKPTGIMNTEAFF,TGCGCCAGCAGCCACAAGCCCACAGGAATAATGAACACTGAAGCTTTCTTT
NA,NA,TRBV4-1,TRBJ2-7,13,CASSQEIGYEQYF,TGCGCCAGCAGCCAAGAGATCGGTTACGAGCAGTACTTC
NA,NA,TRBV11-2,TRBJ1-6,14,CASSLNGANSPLHF,TGTGCCAGCAGCTTGAACGGCGCCAATTCACCCCTCCACTTT
NA,few,TRBV6-1,TRBJ1-3,14,CASSEHSSGNTIYF,TGTGCCAGCAGTGAACACTCCTCTGGAAACACCATATATTTT
NA,few,TRBV5-6,TRBJ2-7,14,CASSLTVSNYEQYF,TGTGCCAGCAGCTTGACAGTTTCAAACTACGAGCAGTACTTC
NA,NA,TRBV7-6,TRBJ1-1,16,CASSPHQQGYNTEAFF,TGTGCCAGCAGCCCTCATCAACAGGGCTACAACACTGAAGCTTTCTTT